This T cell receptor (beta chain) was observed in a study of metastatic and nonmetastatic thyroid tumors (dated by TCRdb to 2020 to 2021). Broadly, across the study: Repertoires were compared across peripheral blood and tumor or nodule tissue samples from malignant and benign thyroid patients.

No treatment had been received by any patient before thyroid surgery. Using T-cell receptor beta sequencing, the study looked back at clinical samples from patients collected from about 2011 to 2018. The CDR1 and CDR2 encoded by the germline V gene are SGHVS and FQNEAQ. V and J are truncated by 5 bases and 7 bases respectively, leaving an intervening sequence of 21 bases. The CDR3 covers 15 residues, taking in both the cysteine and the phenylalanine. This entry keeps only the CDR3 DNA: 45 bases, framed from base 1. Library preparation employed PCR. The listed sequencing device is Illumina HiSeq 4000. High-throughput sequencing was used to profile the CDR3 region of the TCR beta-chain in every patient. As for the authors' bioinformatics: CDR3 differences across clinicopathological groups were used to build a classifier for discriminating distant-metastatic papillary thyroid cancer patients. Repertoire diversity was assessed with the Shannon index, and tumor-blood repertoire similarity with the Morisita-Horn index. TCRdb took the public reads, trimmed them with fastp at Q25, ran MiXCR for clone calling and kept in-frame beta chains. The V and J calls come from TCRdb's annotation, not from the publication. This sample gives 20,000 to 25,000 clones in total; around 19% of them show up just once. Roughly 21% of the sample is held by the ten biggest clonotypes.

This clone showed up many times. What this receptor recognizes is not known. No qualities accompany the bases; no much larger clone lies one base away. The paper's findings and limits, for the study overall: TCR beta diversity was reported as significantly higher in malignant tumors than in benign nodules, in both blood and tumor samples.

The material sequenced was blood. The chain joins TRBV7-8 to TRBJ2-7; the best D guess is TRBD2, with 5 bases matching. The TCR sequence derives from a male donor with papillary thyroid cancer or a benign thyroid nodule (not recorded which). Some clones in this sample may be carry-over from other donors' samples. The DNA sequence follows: TGTGCCAGCAGCCGGCAAACTAGGTCTAGTGAGGAGCAGTACTTC. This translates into CASSRQTRSSEEQYF.